This paragraph reports one T cell receptor (beta chain). As yet, its antigen is unknown. This specimen comes from a study of CXCR3-negative and CXCR3-positive naive CD8 T cells. With UMI labels, 5' RACE was used to prepare the TRB cDNA libraries. From the 5' RACE reads, TCRdb lists one entry per CDR3 protein and no DNA. Reported are 56,000 or so distinct CDR3 sequences; the ten largest clones contain under 25%. Study results and caveats: The naive subsets expressed comparable surface CD5, and the authors inferred TCR strength from TRB CDR3 properties.

The sample consisted of memory CD8+ T cells from blood. The source of this sequence is a human donor in good health. Some clones in this sample may be carry-over from other donors' samples.

The CDR3 is CSFDIRETQYF. J is TRBJ2-5 and V is TRBV29-1. The CDR3 runs to 11 residues. Germline CDR1 reads SQVTM; CDR2 reads ANQGSEA.